These 10 T cell receptor beta chains were sequenced from one sample in a study of neoadjuvant anti-PD-1 for oral cavity cancer. As for time point: after neoadjuvant nivolumab, at surgical resection. Some clones are missing from TCRdb's copy, which holds only in-frame ones; the method was immunoSEQ multiplex PCR. The table records about 68,000 clones, about 85% of them present only once. Material: PBMCs, obtained after nivolumab (anti-PD-1) treatment. These receptors all come from a person aged 35-79 years with oral cavity squamous cell carcinoma.

Comments on this clone: The same CDR3 arises from other DNA sequences in this sample as well. V gene TRBV20-1 combines with J gene TRBJ1-1, with D unclear. The CDR3 runs 11 residues. V was clipped by 3 bases and J by 2 bases, with 4 bases between them. CDR1 DFQATT and CDR2 SNEGSKA come from the germline V gene (reference sequence). As DNA, the CDR3 is TGCAGTGCTAGGGGTAACACTGAAGCTTTCTTT. Translated: CSARGNTEAFF.

This chain links TRBV28 with TRBJ2-1; 11 bases line up with TRBD2. This CDR3 has 14 residues. Looked up from germline, CDR1 is MDHEN and CDR2 is SYDVKM. The J segment lost 4 bases and the V segment lost 8 bases, leaving 4 bases of the junction unmatched. CDR3 sequence (DNA): TGTGCCAGCTCTAGCGGGAGGTCTTACAATGAGCAGTTCTTC. Encoded protein: CASSSGRSYNEQFF.

This chain connects TRBV25-1 to TRBJ2-5; D perhaps matches TRBD1 (6 bases). In germline, CDR1 is MGHDK, CDR2 SYGVNS. V was trimmed by 5 bases and J by 3 bases, leaving 16 bases between them. The CDR3 runs 15 residues. CDR3 coding DNA: TGTGCCAGCAGTCAACGCGGACAGTCTAAAGAGACCCAGTACTTC. It codes for CASSQRGQSKETQYF.

The chain employs TRBV29-1 and TRBJ1-2, with D uncertain. V lost 7 bases and J lost 2, with 8 bases in between. From germline, CDR1 is SQVTM and CDR2 ANQGSEA. The CDR3 runs 11 residues. The CDR3 coding sequence is TGCAGCGCCGAGGGAAACTATGGCTACACCTTC. Encoded protein: CSAEGNYGYTF.

The rearrangement uses TRBV19 and TRBJ1-4; D gene unclear. CDR1 and CDR2 (germline): LNHDA, SQIVND (reference sequence). V was clipped by 5 bases and J by 3 bases, with 16 bases between them. The CDR3 has 16 amino acids. CDR3 region: CASSSSGLGANEKLFF. CDR3 DNA: TGTGCCAGTAGTTCTTCCGGACTAGGCGCTAATGAAAAACTGTTTTTT.

The rearrangement links TRBV28 to TRBJ2-1, with D uncertain. Trimming took 6 bases from V and 2 from J, leaving 11 bases between them. Germline V lookup: CDR1 MDHEN, CDR2 SYDVKM. This CDR3 has 14 residues. In DNA, the CDR3 is TGTGCCAGCAGGACGGACCATCCCTACAATGAGCAGTTCTTC. This gives the protein CASRTDHPYNEQFF.

The rearrangement joins TRBV6-1 to TRBJ1-5; D is uncertain. The length of the CDR3 is 11 residues. Germline CDR1 and CDR2: MNHNS and SASEGT. V lost 6 bases to trimming and J lost 9 bases, with 9 bases between them. The CDR3 DNA reads TGTGCCAGCAGGGCCGAGCGGCCCCAGCATTTT. It codes for CASRAERPQHF.

The chain recombines TRBV30 with TRBJ1-1; no firm D call. The CDR3 totals 14 residues. Looked up from germline, CDR1 is GTSNPN and CDR2 is SVGIG (reference sequence). V shed 6 bases and J shed 4 bases, with 18 bases lying between them. The CDR3 nucleotides are TGTGCCTGTGCAAGGTTGGGGTTTTCCACTGAAGCTTTCTTT. Translating it yields CACARLGFSTEAFF.

The chain joins TRBV19 to TRBJ2-7, with D possibly TRBD1 on 6 matching bases. Germline assignment: CDR1 LNHDA and CDR2 SQIVND (reference sequence). The CDR3 loop spans 15 amino acids. Trimming stripped 7 bases from V and 2 bases from J, with 18 bases between. In nucleotides, the CDR3 is TGTGCCAGTAAGGCCCAAGGGCAGGGGACCTACGAGCAGTACTTC. This sequence encodes CASKAQGQGTYEQYF.

The chain combines TRBV6-4 with TRBJ2-1; tentatively, D is TRBD1 (5 bases). V lost 6 bases to trimming and J lost 0 bases, with 12 bases between them. The CDR3 spans 15 residues. Germline CDR1 is MRHNA and CDR2 is SNTAGT. The CDR3 DNA sequence: TGTGCCAGCAGCGTGGACATGAGCTCCTACAATGAGCAGTTCTTC. This sequence encodes CASSVDMSSYNEQFF.